In its sample, the clone carrying this T cell receptor (beta chain) was seen a few times. Antigen unknown. These data belong to a study of T-cell memory formation after mild COVID-19. One entry per CDR3 protein, called by TCRdb with MiXCR from the 5' RACE reads. The sample carries more than 350,000 distinct CDR3 sequences, roughly 15% recorded once. Looked up from germline, CDR1 is MNHEY and CDR2 is SVGAGI. V was shortened by 6 bases and J by 2 bases, with 14 bases between the two germline ends. This CDR3 has 16 residues. The study, taken as a whole, reports: Day 15 to 85 contracting clones showed balanced CD4/CD8; day 15 to 37 expanders favored CD4+. CD4+ clones that contracted lay mainly in CM and EM; CD8+ ones lay in EMRA. In pre-infection memory, a portion of responding clones appeared, which suggested that cross-reactive memory joined.

Sequenced material: PBMCs or a T cell subset sorted from them (not recorded which). The rearrangement joins TRBV6-5 to TRBJ2-6; no clear D. This TCR was recovered from a man younger than 35 who had mild COVID-19 (a few samples of this study predate the infection). Cell type and time point are not known. DNA for the CDR3: TGTGCCAGCAGGCCCCCCCTAAATGCTGGGGCCAACGTCCTGACTTTC. Its protein is CASRPPLNAGANVLTF.